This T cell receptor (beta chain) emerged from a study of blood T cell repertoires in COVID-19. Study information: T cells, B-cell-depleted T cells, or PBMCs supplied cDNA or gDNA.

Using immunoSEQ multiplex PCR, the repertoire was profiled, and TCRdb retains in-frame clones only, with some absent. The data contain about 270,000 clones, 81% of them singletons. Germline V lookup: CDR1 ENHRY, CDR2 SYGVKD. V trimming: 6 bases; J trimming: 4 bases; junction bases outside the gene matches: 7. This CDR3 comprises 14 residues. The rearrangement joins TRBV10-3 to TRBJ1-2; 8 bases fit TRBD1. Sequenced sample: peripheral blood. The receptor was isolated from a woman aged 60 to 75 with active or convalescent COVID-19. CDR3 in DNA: TGTGCCATCAGCGCGGACAGGGAGGTCTATGGCTACACCTTC. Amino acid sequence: CAISADREVYGYTF.